These 16 T cell receptor beta chains were all obtained from the same sample, sequenced in a study of technical replicates of blood from a handful of donors (dated by TCRdb to the late 2010s). The library was obtained by the immunoSEQ multiplex PCR assay. Sourced from immuneACCESS, this table was stored by TCRdb with only in-frame sequences that have V and J called. A share of the clones is absent; for the studies checked, an unresolved V gene accounts for under half, and the remainder has no known explanation. The sample table holds 70,000 to 80,000 clones, of which 80% to 95% were seen once. About 0.43% of the sample goes to the ten largest clones. The sequenced sample consisted of T cells isolated from PBMCs. The receptor set was obtained from a human donor in good health.

The chain employs TRBV2 and TRBJ2-3; 10 positions match TRBD1. Germline loops: CDR1 SNHLY, CDR2 FYNNEI. Trimming removed 7 bases from V and 5 bases from J; junction bases left unmatched: 9. The CDR3 totals 15 residues. The CDR3 loop reads CASIMGTGVGDTQYF. For the CDR3, the DNA is TGTGCCAGCATAATGGGGACAGGGGTTGGAGATACGCAGTATTTT.

V usage is TRBV19 and J usage is TRBJ1-4; 7 bases are shared with TRBD1. The germline CDR1 and CDR2 sequences are LNHDA and SQIVND (reference sequence). J gave up 8 bases and V 0 bases, and 6 bases lay outside the gene matches. CDR3 length: 15 residues. The CDR3 loop is CASSIDETGSEKLFF. For the CDR3, the DNA is TGTGCCAGTAGTATAGATGAGACAGGGAGCGAAAAACTGTTTTTT.

This clone appeared a few times. This rearrangement joins TRBV5-1 to TRBJ2-7; 11 bases match TRBD2. Germline loops: CDR1 SGHRS, CDR2 YFSETQ. Germline trimming cut 5 bases from V and 7 bases from J; bases unmatched to any gene: 11. CDR3 size: 15 residues. The CDR3 loop is CASRQGLAVGGEQYF. The DNA of the CDR3 is TGCGCCAGCAGACAGGGACTAGCGGTGGGAGGGGAGCAGTACTTC.

The chain recombines TRBV29-1 with TRBJ2-7, with D possibly being TRBD2 (5 bases). V lost 4 bases and J lost 6, with 10 bases in between. Germline V gene sequence: CDR1 SQVTM, CDR2 ANQGSEA. The CDR3 spans 11 residues. The CDR3 here is CSVGEGGEQYF. The CDR3 bases are TGCAGCGTTGGTGAGGGTGGCGAGCAGTACTTC.

The rearrangement uses TRBV5-1 and TRBJ2-1; 10 bases agree with TRBD2. The germline V gene has CDR1 SGHRS and CDR2 YFSETQ. This CDR3 is 17 amino acids long. V lost 4 bases and J lost 0; bases outside the gene matches: 7. The CDR3 DNA sequence: TGCGCCAGCAGCCTGTTGGCTAGCGGGAGCTCCTACAATGAGCAGTTCTTC. Its translation is CASSLLASGSSYNEQFF.

This sequence joins TRBV25-1 and TRBJ1-4; perhaps TRBD1 as D (5 bases). Germline V gene lookup returns CDR1 MGHDK and CDR2 SYGVNS. The CDR3 consists of 14 residues. V was pared by 2 bases and J by 6 bases, with 10 bases between. The DNA of the CDR3 is TGTGCCAGCAGTGAAGGGGACTGGGATGAAAAACTGTTTTTT. It yields the protein CASSEGDWDEKLFF.

This chain connects TRBV5-6 to TRBJ1-1; D is unclear. In germline, CDR1 is SGHDT, CDR2 YYEEEE. The CDR3 is made up of 14 amino acids. Between the trimmed V and J ends, which lost 1 base and 6 bases, there was a span of 13 bases. CDR3 DNA: TGTGCCAGCAGCTTGTTATCGGGAGTCCCTGAAGCTTTCTTT. This sequence encodes CASSLLSGVPEAFF.

The chain recombines TRBV4-1 with TRBJ2-1; possibly TRBD1 for D (5 bases). V lost 4 bases, J lost 0 bases, and 16 bases lay in between. The germline V gene has CDR1 MGHRA and CDR2 YSYEKL. The CDR3 sequence is 17 residues long. This CDR3 is CASSPWGSSFSYNEQFF. CDR3 DNA: TGCGCCAGCAGCCCCTGGGGCTCCTCATTCTCCTACAATGAGCAGTTCTTC.

This clone was observed once. V and J are TRBV7-3 and TRBJ2-7; 9 nucleotides match TRBD2. The CDR3 is made up of 17 amino acids. With 0 bases clipped from V and 5 bases from J, the junction kept 11 bases outside the gene matches. Germline loops: CDR1 SGHTA, CDR2 FQGTGA. CDR3 nucleotides: TGTGCCAGCAGCTTAACCCCAATAGCGGGAGTTGCCCACGAGCAGTACTTC. Translating it yields CASSLTPIAGVAHEQYF.

The rearrangement uses TRBV11-3 and TRBJ2-1, with TRBD2 as a possible D gene (5 bases). This CDR3 is 16 amino acids long. Trimming took 7 bases from V and 0 from J, leaving 16 bases between them. Germline V CDR1 and CDR2: SGHNT, YENEEA. The CDR3 coding sequence is TGTGCCAGCATGAACCGGGGAACCAGCTCCTACAATGAGCAGTTCTTC. Translation: CASMNRGTSSYNEQFF.

The rearrangement uses TRBV11-2 and TRBJ1-3; 10 nucleotides align to TRBD1. With 5 bases clipped from V and 6 bases from J, the junction kept 7 bases outside the gene matches. The CDR3 totals 15 residues. Germline CDR1 SGHAT, CDR2 FQNNGV. As DNA, the CDR3 is TGTGCCAGCAGCACCCCCGGGACAGGGGTAAACACCATATATTTT. Amino acids: CASSTPGTGVNTIYF.

The table lists this clone with a count of one. This chain links TRBV2 with TRBJ1-2; 7 nucleotides match TRBD1. Germline values: CDR1 SNHLY, CDR2 FYNNEI. Trimming at V came to 10 bases and at J to 8 bases, leaving 7 bases not matched to a gene. The length of the CDR3 is 11 residues. The CDR3 sequence: CATQTGFGYTF. CDR3 DNA: TGTGCCACGCAGACAGGGTTCGGCTACACCTTC.

This clone was seen once. The CDR3 spells CASSFLLIEESSYEQYF. The CDR3 DNA is TGTGCCAGCAGTTTTCTTCTAATTGAAGAGAGCTCCTACGAGCAGTACTTC. The V gene is TRBV27, the J gene TRBJ2-7; D is unclear. This CDR3 is 17 amino acids long. Trimming removed 3 bases from V and 0 bases from J, with 18 bases in between. Germline values: CDR1 MNHEY, CDR2 SMNVEV (reference sequence).

The gene calls are TRBV6-1 and TRBJ2-2; D not resolved. Trimming pared 7 bases from V and 6 bases from J, leaving 12 bases between. The germline CDR1 and CDR2 sequences are MNHNS and SASEGT. The CDR3 is 13 amino acids. The chain's CDR3 is CASNTLGSGELFF. The CDR3 nucleotides are TGTGCCAGCAACACCCTTGGCTCCGGGGAGCTGTTTTTT.

The V call is TRBV2, the J call TRBJ1-2; unclear D gene. Germline CDR1 and CDR2: SNHLY and FYNNEI. Trimming left V 4 bases short and J 0 bases short, with 6 bases between. The CDR3 sequence is 13 residues long. The chain's CDR3 is CASSVFANYGYTF. Here the CDR3 DNA reads TGTGCCAGCAGTGTTTTCGCTAACTATGGCTACACCTTC. Filled out from reference TRBV2 and TRBJ1-2, the complete variable domain reads EPEVTQTPSHQVTQMGQEVILRCVPISNHLYFYWYRQILGQKVEFLVSFYNNEISEKSEIFDDQFSVERPDGSNFTLKIRSTKLEDSAMYFCASSVFANYGYTFGSGTRLTVV.

This clone is large by share. The rearrangement links TRBV6-5 to TRBJ2-7; possibly TRBD1 for D (6 bases). V lost 6 bases, J lost 3 bases, and 12 bases lay in between. The CDR3 is 13 amino acids. In germline, CDR1 is MNHEY, CDR2 SVGAGI. In DNA, the CDR3 is TGTGCCAGCAGAGGAGGACAGAACTACGAGCAGTACTTC. This gives the protein CASRGGQNYEQYF.